This T cell receptor beta chain was sequenced in a study of early T cells in non-severe SARS-CoV-2 infection. Study in general: Sequenced bulk RNA came from whole blood that was unsorted, and chains were unpaired.

Points from the study as a whole: Matching with VDJdb favored anti-spike CD8 responses (missing private and CD4 specificities).

The CDR3 length is 14 residues. V lost 3 bases and J lost 8; bases outside the gene matches: 9. Germline V gene lookup returns CDR1 SQVTM and CDR2 ANQGSEA. For this clonotype: Antigen unknown.

TCRdb reprocessed the 5' RACE reads via MiXCR and lists one record per CDR3 protein. The data hold under 75,000 distinct CDR3 sequences, with about 12% observed a single time. The TCR sequence derives from an adult who was a healthcare worker with PCR-confirmed SARS-CoV-2 infection or an uninfected control (not recorded which). Sequences were obtained from whole blood. The chain links TRBV29-1 to TRBJ2-1; 8 bases agree with TRBD2. CDR3 residues: CSVESTGLAYEQFF. The DNA for the CDR3 is TGCAGCGTTGAGAGTACTGGACTAGCCTATGAGCAGTTCTTC.